This T cell receptor (beta chain) was sequenced for a study of shared clonotypes between healthy human individuals. Overall study context: A couple of women and a few men aged 18 to 49 made up the donors.

Profiling relied on immunoSEQ multiplex PCR, and the TCRdb table lists in-frame clones only, not all of them. The sample lists over a million clones, approximately 72% seen once, with approximately 1.5% in the top ten. Study observations and caveats: The study generally estimated greater richness for naive than memory subsets.

Study donors comprised healthy, HIV-negative adults devoid of recent acute infection or vaccination. Subsets obtained from CD4+ cells comprised CD45RA+ naive and CD45RA-negative memory cells. This clone was detected once. Its target is unknown. CDR3 length equals 13 residues. Germline V CDR1 and CDR2: MNHNY, SVGAGI (reference sequence). Trimming left V 7 bases short and J 0 bases short, with 10 bases between. This clonotype was obtained from a man aged 18 to 29 in good health. Input material: memory CD4+ T cells sorted from blood. The subset denotes: CD45RA-negative fraction. V usage is TRBV6-6 and J usage is TRBJ2-7; tentative D call: TRBD2 (6 bases). The CDR3: CASKLALSYEQYF. In DNA, the CDR3 is TGTGCCAGCAAGCTAGCGCTCTCCTACGAGCAGTACTTC.